Shown below are 15 T cell receptor beta chains from a single sample sequenced in a study of CD8+CD57+ T cells in acquired aplastic anemia. TCR beta VDJ combinations and CDR3 sequences were profiled from genomic DNA. TCRdb recomputed calls from the reads with MiXCR, one row per CDR3 protein. Here the sample spans some 200,000 distinct CDR3 sequences, about 37% being singletons. The sequencing sample was made of sorted CD4+, CD8+, or CD8+CD57+ T cells (not recorded which) from PBMCs. All receptors come from a human donor in good health, serving as a control.

The sample holds many counts of this clonotype. V and J are TRBV7-9 and TRBJ2-1; possible D gene TRBD1, 5 bases. The CDR3 loop spans 15 amino acids. The ends were cut back, 2 bases at V and 2 bases at J, with 10 bases in the middle. Germline V gene sequence: CDR1 SEHNR, CDR2 FQNEAQ (reference sequence). The CDR3 region is CASSLSQGTYNEQFF. DNA for the CDR3: TGTGCCAGCAGCTTATCCCAGGGAACCTACAATGAGCAGTTCTTC.

At least ten counts were recorded for this clonotype. V and J are TRBV7-3 and TRBJ2-5; TRBD2 is a possible D gene (6 bases). V was trimmed by 5 bases and J by 5 bases, leaving 18 bases between them. This CDR3 comprises 15 residues. Looked up from germline, CDR1 is SGHTA and CDR2 is FQGTGA. For the CDR3, the DNA is TGTGCCAGCAGCCCATACGGGGGAGCTGGTGAGACCCAGTACTTC. Encoded protein: CASSPYGGAGETQYF.

This clonotype showed up many times. V gene TRBV6-1 combines with J gene TRBJ1-1; maybe TRBD1 (5 bases). CDR3 length equals 13 residues. Between the trimmed V and J ends, which lost 5 bases and 0 bases, there was a span of 7 bases. Germline lookup yields CDR1 MNHNS and CDR2 SASEGT. The CDR3 bases are TGTGCCAGCAGTCGGACATTGAACACTGAAGCTTTCTTT. Translating gives CASSRTLNTEAFF.

Remarks on this clonotype: A much larger clone differs from this one at a single base, so this may be a read error. The chain combines TRBV7-9 with TRBJ2-7; 8 bases match TRBD1. Germline V gene data show CDR1 as SEHNR and CDR2 as FQNEAQ (reference sequence). Trimming cost V 4 bases and J 2 bases; bases outside gene matches: 10. The CDR3 loop spans 16 amino acids. Here the CDR3 DNA reads TGTGCCAGCAGCTCACTTAGCGGACAGGGTACCTACGAGCAGTACTTC. Residues: CASSSLSGQGTYEQYF.

This clonotype has just one count. This chain links TRBV5-6 with TRBJ2-7; D is unclear. The CDR3 consists of 14 residues. V was pared by 1 base and J by 0 bases, with 8 bases between. Germline assignment: CDR1 SGHDT and CDR2 YYEEEE. The CDR3 region is CASSLLLHSYEQYV. Written as DNA, the CDR3 is TGTGCCAGCAGCTTGCTTCTTCACTCCTACGAGCAGTACGTC.

V is TRBV7-3 and J is TRBJ2-1; 9 nucleotides agree with TRBD2. Trimming removed 5 bases from V and 1 base from J; junction bases left unmatched: 3. From germline, CDR1 is SGHTA and CDR2 FQGTGA. The CDR3 loop spans 15 amino acids. The CDR3 loop reads CASSQRGASYNEQFF. In nucleotides, the CDR3 is TGTGCCAGCAGCCAGCGGGGGGCTTCCTACAATGAGCAGTTCTTC.

This clonotype was detected ten times or more. The V call is TRBV7-9, the J call TRBJ1-2; D unclear. CDR1 is SEHNR, CDR2 FQNEAQ, per germline (reference sequence). The germline V and J ends were trimmed by 7 bases and 1 base, with 19 bases remaining between them. The CDR3 loop spans 16 amino acids. CDR3 sequence (DNA): TGTGCCAGCACTCAATATGGCACAGACCTTAACTATGGCTACACCTTC. Translating it yields CASTQYGTDLNYGYTF. The full variable domain, in which reference TRBV7-9 and TRBJ1-2 provide the parts outside the CDR3, is DTGVSQNPRHKITKRGQNVTFRCDPISEHNRLYWYRQTLGQGPEFLTYFQNEAQLEKSRLLSDRFSAERPKGSFSTLEIQRTEQGDSAMYLCASTQYGTDLNYGYTFGSGTRLTVV.

V gene TRBV30 combines with J gene TRBJ2-7, with unresolved D. CDR1 GTSNPN and CDR2 SVGIG come from the germline V gene (reference sequence). V was shortened by 0 bases and J by 3 bases, with 24 bases between the two germline ends. This CDR3 spans 18 amino acids. The CDR3 coding sequence is TGTGCCTGGAGTGTTTCAGTATTTCGTAGGTTCTCCCACTACGAGCAGTACTTC. It encodes CAWSVSVFRRFSHYEQYF.

This clonotype was picked up a small number of times. The CDR3 region has the DNA TGTGCCAGCAGCCCCCAAGGGGGAAACGAGCAGTACTTC. It encodes CASSPQGGNEQYF. The chain combines TRBV7-2 with TRBJ2-7, with a weak D call TRBD1 (6 bases). Germline V CDR1 and CDR2: SGHTA, FQGNSA. The CDR3 sequence is 13 residues long. With 5 bases removed from V and 5 bases from J, the gap between germline ends came to 13 bases.

This rearrangement joins TRBV15 to TRBJ2-7, with D possibly matching TRBD1 (6 bases). Germline V lookup: CDR1 LNHNV, CDR2 YYDKDF (reference sequence). The CDR3 has 16 amino acids. Trimming cost V 0 bases and J 1 base, with 13 bases left between them. Here the CDR3 DNA reads TGTGCCACCAGCAGAGACCGGGCGACAGGTTCCTACGAGCAGTACTTC. This sequence encodes CATSRDRATGSYEQYF.

This clonotype came up many times. This rearrangement joins TRBV4-2 to TRBJ1-2; the match to TRBD1 covers 9 bases. V was pared by 4 bases and J by 4 bases, with 13 bases of the junction left unmatched. The germline V gene encodes CDR1 LGHNA and CDR2 YNFKEQ. The CDR3 length is 17 residues. The CDR3, as DNA: TGTGCCAGCAGCCTATTGGATGGGGACAGGGATGGCTATGGCTACACCTTC. Translating gives CASSLLDGDRDGYGYTF.

This clonotype was picked up many times. This sequence joins TRBV3-1 and TRBJ1-2, with D unresolved. The germline V gene encodes CDR1 LGHDT and CDR2 YNNKEL (reference sequence). Trimming left V 4 bases short and J 7 bases short, with 7 bases between. The CDR3 length is 11 residues. The CDR3 coding sequence is TGTGCCAGCAGCCGGCCGCGTGGCTACACCTTC. It specifies CASSRPRGYTF.

This clonotype showed up many times. The CDR3 loop is CASRTGINTEAFF. In nucleotides, the CDR3 is TGTGCCAGCAGGACGGGGATAAACACTGAAGCTTTCTTT. This chain links TRBV2 with TRBJ1-1; D not certain. Trimming removed 6 bases from V and 2 bases from J, with 10 bases in between. The germline gives CDR1 SNHLY, CDR2 FYNNEI. This CDR3 is built from 13 residues.

This chain links TRBV5-1 with TRBJ2-1, with D perhaps matching TRBD1 (5 bases). The germline V gene has CDR1 SGHRS and CDR2 YFSETQ. The CDR3 runs to 16 residues. V lost 0 bases to trimming and J lost 0 bases, with 10 bases between them. As DNA, the CDR3 is TGCGCCAGCAGCTTGGGCAGGGTGAGCTCCTACAATGAGCAGTTCTTC. This translates into CASSLGRVSSYNEQFF.

This clonotype appeared a few times. The chain has TRBV5-1 and TRBJ2-5; D is undetermined. Germline assignment: CDR1 SGHRS and CDR2 YFSETQ. The V end was cut by 3 bases, the J end by 2 bases, with 11 bases between. This CDR3 contains 14 residues. The DNA of the CDR3 is TGCGCCAGCAGCTCTAGGTTGACTCAAGAGACCCAGTACTTC. Translation gives CASSSRLTQETQYF.